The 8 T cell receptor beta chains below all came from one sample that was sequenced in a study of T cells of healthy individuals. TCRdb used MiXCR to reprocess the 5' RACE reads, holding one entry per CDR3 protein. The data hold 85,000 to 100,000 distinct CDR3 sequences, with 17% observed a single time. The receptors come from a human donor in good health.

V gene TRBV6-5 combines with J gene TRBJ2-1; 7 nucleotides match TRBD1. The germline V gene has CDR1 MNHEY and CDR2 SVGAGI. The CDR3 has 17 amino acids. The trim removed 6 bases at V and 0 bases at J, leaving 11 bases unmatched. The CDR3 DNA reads TGTGCCAGCAGACCGGACAGGACGACAAACTCCTACAATGAGCAGTTCTTC. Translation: CASRPDRTTNSYNEQFF.

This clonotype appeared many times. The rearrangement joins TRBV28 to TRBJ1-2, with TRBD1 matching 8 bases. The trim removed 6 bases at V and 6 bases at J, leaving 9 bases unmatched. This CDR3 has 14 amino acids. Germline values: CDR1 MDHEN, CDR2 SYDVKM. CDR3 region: CASSLPGQDNGYTF. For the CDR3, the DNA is TGTGCCAGCAGCCTCCCGGGACAGGACAATGGCTACACCTTC.

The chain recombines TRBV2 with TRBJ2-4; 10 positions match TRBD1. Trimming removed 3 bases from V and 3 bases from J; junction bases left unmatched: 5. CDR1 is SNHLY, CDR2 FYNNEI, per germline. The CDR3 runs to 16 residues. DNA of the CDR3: TGTGCCAGCAGTGAGACAGGGGGCCTGATCAAAAACATTCAGTACTTC. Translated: CASSETGGLIKNIQYF.

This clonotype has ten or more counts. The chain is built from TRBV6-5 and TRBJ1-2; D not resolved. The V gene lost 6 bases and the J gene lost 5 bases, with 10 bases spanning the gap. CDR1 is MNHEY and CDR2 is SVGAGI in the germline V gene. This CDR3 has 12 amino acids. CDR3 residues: CASSRGSYGYTF. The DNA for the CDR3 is TGTGCCAGCAGCCGGGGATCTTATGGCTACACCTTC.

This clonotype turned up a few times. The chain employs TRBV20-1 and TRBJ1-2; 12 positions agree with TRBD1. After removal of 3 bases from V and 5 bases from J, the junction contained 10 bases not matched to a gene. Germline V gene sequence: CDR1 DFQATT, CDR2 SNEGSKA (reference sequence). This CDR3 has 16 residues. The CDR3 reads CSASGTGGGRRYGYTF. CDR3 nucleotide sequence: TGCAGTGCTAGCGGGACAGGGGGCGGCCGGAGATATGGCTACACCTTC.

CDR3 in amino acids: CSVRQWTEAFF. CDR3 nucleotide sequence: TGCAGTGTCAGGCAGTGGACTGAAGCTTTCTTT. The J gene is TRBJ1-1, the V gene TRBV20-1; D unresolved. The CDR3 extends over 11 amino acids. V gave up 7 bases and J gave up 5 bases, with 11 bases separating them. Germline CDR1 DFQATT, CDR2 SNEGSKA (reference sequence).

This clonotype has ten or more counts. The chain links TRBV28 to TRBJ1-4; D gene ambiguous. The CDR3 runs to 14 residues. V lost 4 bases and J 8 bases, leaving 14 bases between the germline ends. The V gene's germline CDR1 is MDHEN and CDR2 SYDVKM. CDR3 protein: CASSSRRAGEKLFF. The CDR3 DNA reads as TGTGCCAGCAGTTCCCGGCGTGCCGGGGAAAAACTGTTTTTT.

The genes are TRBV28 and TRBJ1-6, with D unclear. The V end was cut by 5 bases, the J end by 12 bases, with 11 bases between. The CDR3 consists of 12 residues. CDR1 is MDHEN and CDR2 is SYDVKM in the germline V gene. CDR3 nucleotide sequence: TGTGCCAGCAGTCTACAGTTTGGACCCCTCCACTTT. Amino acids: CASSLQFGPLHF.